What follows describes a single TCR beta chain. Using immunoSEQ multiplex PCR, the repertoire was profiled, and TCRdb retains in-frame clones only, with some absent. This table has approximately 120,000 clones, approximately 77% appearing once. This sample is part of a study of blood T cell repertoires in COVID-19. Looking at the study overall: T cells, B-cell-depleted T cells, or PBMCs provided the cDNA or gDNA that served as material.

Germline-derived CDR1 and CDR2 are LGHNA and YNFKEQ. The CDR3 is 15 residues long. J was trimmed by 2 bases and V by 1 base; bases with no gene match: 4. The sequenced sample was peripheral blood. The receptor's source is a man older than 75 with acute or convalescent COVID-19. This chain joins TRBV4-2 and TRBJ1-1; 7 nucleotides agree with TRBD1. This chain's CDR3 is CASSQAKGGNTEAFF. The CDR3 nucleotides read TGTGCCAGCAGCCAAGCGAAAGGGGGCAACACTGAAGCTTTCTTT.